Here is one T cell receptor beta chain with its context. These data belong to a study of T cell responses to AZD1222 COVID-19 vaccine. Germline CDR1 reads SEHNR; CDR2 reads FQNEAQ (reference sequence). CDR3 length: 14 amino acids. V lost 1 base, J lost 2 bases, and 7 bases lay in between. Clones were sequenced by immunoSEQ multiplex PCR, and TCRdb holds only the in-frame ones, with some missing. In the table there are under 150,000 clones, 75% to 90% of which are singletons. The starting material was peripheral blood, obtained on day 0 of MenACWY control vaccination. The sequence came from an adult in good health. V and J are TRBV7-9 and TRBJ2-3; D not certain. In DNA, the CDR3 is TGTGCCAGCAGCTTAGATGCCAACACAGATACGCAGTATTTT. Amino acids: CASSLDANTDTQYF.